This T cell receptor (beta chain) appears in the sequencing data of a study of blood T cell repertoires in COVID-19 (dated by TCRdb to the early 2020s). Background for the entire study: Collaborator samples came from the United States, Italy and Spain and covered acute and convalescent phases of COVID-19. The prospective study material was composed of cDNA or gDNA derived from T cells, B-cell-depleted T cells, or PBMCs. Deeply sampled blood TCRbeta repertoires from subjects exposed to, actively infected with, or recovered from COVID-19 were included in the dataset. The repertoires were released in a freely available public database intended as a resource for research on the immune response to SARS-CoV-2. The samples were drawn from the first 160 participants of the ongoing ImmuneRACE study and from 950 to 1,500 subjects provided by 6 global collaborators. A de-identified subject ID, COVID-19 status, age in years and sex were almost always included in the sample metadata. Where available, HLA class I and class II types were taken from metadata supplied by the sample provider and were not determined by assay-based typing. Findings and caveats that apply to the study as a whole: Clinical and demographic metadata were provided uncurated, with the amount varying by source and participant.

Its CDR3 holds 15 amino acids, cysteine through phenylalanine. The only DNA kept is the CDR3, 45 bases in frame from the first base. Compared with germline, V lacks 5 bases and J lacks 4 bases; bases without a gene match: 8. CDR1 and CDR2 are drawn from the germline V gene (reference sequence): SEHNR, FQNEAQ. The collaborating institutions used their own protocols to collect whole blood in K2EDTA tubes. For TCRbeta analysis, collaborators shipped samples as frozen whole blood, isolated PBMCs, or DNA extracted from either of those sample types. TCRbeta CDR3 regions were amplified from genomic DNA by means of the immunoSEQ Assay, a bias-controlled multiplex PCR. In the paper's pipeline: The number of nucleated cells in each sample was estimated from the amplification of reference gene primers within the assay. To quantify the absolute abundance of each unique TCRbeta CDR3 rearrangement, sequence reads were collapsed and filtered. For each sample, productive Simpson clonality was calculated by taking the square root of Simpson's diversity index across productive rearrangements. Held by TCRdb, this immuneACCESS table contains in-frame sequences only and omits some clones. Under half of the omission traces to an unresolved V gene where checked; the cause of the rest is unknown. V and J calls plus clone size are reproduced from that table; the DNA served to infer D and trimming. This sample gives about 110,000 clones in total; about two thirds of them show up just once. The ten largest account for 1.5% to 2% of the sample.

The table lists this clone with a count of one. The clone's antigen remains unknown. Per-base qualities were not stored, and no clone one base away is much larger. The chain couples TRBV7-9 to TRBJ2-3; TRBD2 matches 8 bases in the middle. Sample: peripheral blood. The receptor was isolated from a woman in her forties with acute or convalescent COVID-19. Here is the DNA: TGTGCCAGCAGCCCTGGACTAGCCCTGGCAGATACGCAGTATTTT. The resulting protein is CASSPGLALADTQYF.